The rows below give T cell receptor beta chains drawn from one sample of a study of blood T cells in healthy people across ages. TCRdb re-analysed the 5' RACE reads in MiXCR, keeping a single row per CDR3 protein. The data hold around 1,900,000 distinct CDR3 sequences, with about 39% observed a single time. The sequenced material came from blood. These receptors all stem from a human donor in good health. Each CDR3 is given with its conserved first and last residue. A D gene is named only where the DNA matches it firmly. Clone size is shown for a subset of rows, as once, few, many or a class of expanded clone.

j_gene | d_gene | abundance | v_gene | len | CDR3aa | CDR3nt
TRBJ1-4 | . | . | TRBV20-1 | 13 | CSVSAVENEKLFF | TGCAGCGTCTCAGCGGTCGAAAATGAAAAACTGTTTTTT
TRBJ1-2 | . | . | TRBV7-9 | 14 | CASSFVTRGRGYTF | TGTGCCAGCAGCTTTGTAACCAGGGGACGGGGCTACACCTTC
TRBJ1-5 | TRBD1 | few | TRBV4-2 | 13 | CASSQTGVQPQHF | TGTGCCAGCAGCCAAACAGGGGTTCAGCCCCAGCATTTT
TRBJ2-1 | . | few | TRBV24-1 | 12 | CATSDYYNEQFF | TGTGCCACCAGTGACTATTACAATGAGCAGTTCTTC
TRBJ1-2 | . | . | TRBV6-5 | 16 | CASRENWDAYLGGYTF | TGTGCCAGCAGGGAGAATTGGGACGCCTACCTGGGAGGCTACACCTTC
TRBJ1-5 | . | . | TRBV12-3/TRBV12-4 | 13 | CATSRTSNQPQHF | TGTGCCACCTCAAGGACAAGCAATCAGCCCCAGCATTTT
TRBJ1-2 | . | . | TRBV9 | 15 | CASSVAVFANYGYTF | TGTGCCAGCAGCGTAGCCGTATTCGCGAACTATGGCTACACCTTC
TRBJ1-1 | . | once | TRBV28 | 15 | CASSFPRTGNTEAFF | TGTGCCAGCAGTTTCCCCCGGACTGGGAACACTGAAGCTTTCTTT
TRBJ2-1 | . | few | TRBV5-6 | 18 | CASSFLAGAVSSYNEQFF | TGTGCCAGCAGCTTTCTTGCGGGGGCCGTGAGCTCCTACAATGAGCAGTTCTTC
TRBJ2-1 | TRBD1 | few | TRBV29-1 | 15 | CSVASDRVFSNEQFF | TGCAGCGTTGCATCCGACAGGGTATTCTCCAATGAGCAGTTCTTC
TRBJ2-2 | TRBD1 | . | TRBV15 | 15 | CATSLGQAGTGELFF | TGTGCCACCAGCTTGGGACAGGCGGGCACCGGGGAGCTGTTTTTT
TRBJ2-4 | TRBD1 | few | TRBV5-1 | 13 | CASSDGQANIQYF | TGCGCCAGCAGCGATGGACAGGCCAACATTCAGTACTTC
TRBJ2-5 | . | few | TRBV5-5 | 14 | CASSLFSAQETQYF | TGTGCCAGCAGCTTGTTCAGCGCTCAAGAGACCCAGTACTTC
TRBJ2-5 | TRBD1 | . | TRBV5-1 | 13 | CASSAEFGQEQYF | TGCGCCAGCAGCGCCGAATTCGGACAGGAGCAGTACTTC
TRBJ2-6 | . | few | TRBV9 | 13 | CAGSPQGANVLTF | TGTGCTGGCAGCCCACAAGGGGCCAACGTCCTGACTTTC
TRBJ2-1 | TRBD1 | . | TRBV24-1 | 13 | CATSDRGTAEQFF | TGTGCCACCAGTGACCGTGGGACAGCAGAGCAGTTCTTC
TRBJ2-7 | . | . | TRBV27 | 16 | CASSPQGRLSGYEQYF | TGTGCCAGCAGTCCACAAGGCCGACTTAGCGGTTACGAGCAGTACTTC
TRBJ1-2 | TRBD1 | . | TRBV7-2 | 17 | CASSPSSYRGLNYGYTF | TGTGCCAGCAGCCCGTCCTCTTACAGGGGTCTTAACTATGGCTACACCTTC
TRBJ2-3 | TRBD1 | . | TRBV20-1 | 16 | CSARDRTGSTQDTQYF | TGCAGTGCTAGAGATAGGACAGGATCAACACAAGATACGCAGTATTTT
TRBJ1-4 | TRBD1 | . | TRBV7-2 | 14 | CASSWDRTDEKLFF | TGTGCCAGCAGCTGGGACAGAACCGATGAAAAACTGTTTTTT
TRBJ1-5 | TRBD1 | . | TRBV28 | 15 | CASSPTRQGLQPQHF | TGTGCCAGCAGCCCAACGAGACAGGGGTTGCAGCCCCAGCATTTT
TRBJ1-4 | TRBD1 | many | TRBV6-5 | 13 | CASGRGGFEKLFF | TGTGCCAGCGGAAGAGGGGGCTTTGAAAAACTGTTTTTT
TRBJ1-2 | TRBD1 | few | TRBV28 | 15 | CASSFLRGQGEGYTF | TGTGCCAGCAGTTTCCTACGTGGACAGGGGGAAGGCTACACCTTC
TRBJ2-7 | TRBD2 | . | TRBV7-2 | 17 | CASSLVGIGGGGDEQYF | TGTGCCAGCAGCTTAGTGGGGATCGGCGGGGGGGGTGACGAGCAGTACTTC
TRBJ1-5 | . | . | TRBV20-1 | 12 | CSASRGEQPQHF | TGCAGTGCTAGTCGGGGAGAGCAGCCCCAGCATTTT
TRBJ1-1 | . | . | TRBV7-2 | 13 | CASSIATTGKAFF | TGTGCCAGCAGCATTGCTACCACCGGGAAGGCTTTCTTT
TRBJ1-3 | . | once | TRBV20-1 | 14 | CSAREPRGGSAIYF | TGCAGTGCTAGAGAGCCCAGGGGAGGTTCAGCCATATATTTT
TRBJ2-3 | TRBD1 | . | TRBV20-1 | 14 | CSAETGEPGDTQYF | TGCAGTGCCGAGACAGGGGAACCGGGGGATACGCAGTATTTT
TRBJ1-2 | . | few | TRBV6-2/TRBV6-3 | 14 | CASTLDLLLYGYTF | TGTGCCAGCACCCTGGACCTCCTGCTCTATGGCTACACCTTC
TRBJ2-5 | . | . | TRBV7-9 | 15 | CASSLLDGPQETQYF | TGTGCCAGCAGCTTATTGGACGGACCCCAAGAGACCCAGTACTTC
TRBJ2-1 | TRBD2 | few | TRBV7-8 | 16 | CASSLGLAGAHNEQFF | TGTGCCAGCAGCCTGGGACTAGCGGGGGCCCACAATGAGCAGTTCTTC
TRBJ1-1 | TRBD1 | . | TRBV20-1 | 17 | CSARVGDRGDPNTEAFF | TGCAGTGCTAGAGTGGGGGACAGGGGCGACCCGAACACTGAAGCTTTCTTT
TRBJ2-5 | TRBD2 | . | TRBV20-1 | 16 | CSAMASGGPGQETQYF | TGCAGTGCTATGGCTAGCGGGGGGCCGGGGCAAGAGACCCAGTACTTC
TRBJ2-5 | . | . | TRBV18 | 13 | CASSPPGSDGRYF | TGTGCCAGCTCACCACCGGGGAGCGACGGACGGTACTTC
TRBJ2-1 | TRBD1 | . | TRBV7-2 | 15 | CASQLGTGGFVEQFF | TGTGCCAGCCAGCTTGGGACAGGGGGGTTTGTTGAGCAGTTCTTC
TRBJ2-5 | . | . | TRBV4-3 | 18 | CASSPRFRGRSNQETQYF | TGCGCCAGCAGCCCCCGGTTCAGGGGCCGTTCTAACCAAGAGACCCAGTACTTC
TRBJ2-7 | TRBD1 | many | TRBV6-5 | 16 | CASSYSRQGMSYEQYF | TGTGCCAGCAGTTACTCCCGACAGGGAATGTCCTACGAGCAGTACTTC
TRBJ2-5 | TRBD2 | . | TRBV7-2 | 15 | CASGSYTSVEETQYF | TGTGCCAGCGGCTCCTATACTAGCGTAGAAGAGACCCAGTACTTC
TRBJ2-5 | TRBD2 | . | TRBV20-1 | 19 | CSLLSGWGLAGGFQETQYF | TGCAGTCTGCTAAGCGGTTGGGGGCTAGCGGGGGGATTCCAAGAGACCCAGTACTTC
TRBJ2-7 | TRBD1 | . | TRBV13 | 14 | CASSHGTEPTRQYF | TGTGCCAGCAGCCACGGGACAGAACCTACGAGGCAGTACTTC
TRBJ2-3 | . | . | TRBV9 | 15 | CASSVERTRLDTQYF | TGTGCCAGCAGCGTAGAGAGGACAAGATTAGATACGCAGTATTTT
TRBJ1-2 | TRBD1 | . | TRBV20-1 | 15 | CSAAIDRGPDYGYTF | TGCAGTGCCGCAATAGACAGGGGACCCGACTATGGCTACACCTTC
TRBJ2-7 | . | few | TRBV7-3 | 13 | CASSGFNSYEQYF | TGTGCCAGCTCAGGGTTTAACTCCTACGAGCAGTACTTC
TRBJ2-7 | . | few | TRBV4-3 | 15 | CASSQDQGRAYEQYF | TGCGCCAGCAGCCAAGATCAGGGACGAGCCTACGAGCAGTACTTC
TRBJ2-7 | TRBD2 | . | TRBV29-1 | 12 | CSVGLAGDEQYF | TGCAGCGTGGGGCTAGCGGGGGACGAGCAGTACTTC
TRBJ2-1 | . | . | TRBV20-1 | 14 | CSARDVWDWNEQFF | TGCAGTGCTAGAGATGTATGGGACTGGAATGAGCAGTTCTTC
TRBJ2-7 | TRBD1 | . | TRBV7-2 | 15 | CASSLALQGTNEQYF | TGTGCCAGCAGCTTAGCCTTACAGGGGACGAACGAGCAGTACTTC
TRBJ1-2 | . | . | TRBV29-1 | 13 | CSVESNDNYGYTF | TGCAGCGTTGAGAGTAACGATAACTATGGCTACACCTTC
TRBJ2-1 | . | . | TRBV7-2 | 15 | CASSLERRVWDEQFF | TGTGCCAGCAGCTTAGAAAGGCGGGTTTGGGATGAGCAGTTCTTC
TRBJ1-2 | TRBD1 | . | TRBV7-9 | 17 | CASSSQSGTGANYGYTF | TGTGCCAGCAGCTCTCAGTCTGGGACAGGGGCTAACTATGGCTACACCTTC
TRBJ2-1 | . | . | TRBV11-2 | 15 | CASSSWESNHNEQFF | TGTGCCAGCAGCTCGTGGGAATCTAACCACAATGAGCAGTTCTTC
TRBJ2-7 | . | few | TRBV7-2 | 17 | CASSSQRIRGPTYEQYF | TGTGCCAGCAGCTCCCAAAGAATACGTGGACCTACCTACGAGCAGTACTTC
TRBJ1-5 | . | . | TRBV4-3 | 15 | CASSQWTVPNQPQHF | TGCGCCAGCAGCCAATGGACAGTTCCCAATCAGCCCCAGCATTTT
TRBJ2-5 | . | . | TRBV9 | 16 | CASSVGDSRSRETQYF | TGTGCCAGCAGCGTGGGCGACAGTCGAAGCAGGGAGACCCAGTACTTC